Presented here are 20 T cell receptor beta chains from one specimen sequenced in a study. Each CDR3 protein gets one entry after TCRdb re-called the RT-PCR reads with MiXCR. This sample yields about 680,000 distinct CDR3 sequences, of which over 12% are seen a single time; around 3.3% belongs to the top ten. Source material: memory CD4+ T cells from blood. The receptors originated from a female donor in good health, serving as a healthy control.

This clonotype has at least ten counts. This sequence joins TRBV4-2 and TRBJ2-5; D perhaps matches TRBD2 (5 bases). V lost 4 bases and J 7 bases, leaving 13 bases between the germline ends. Germline assignment: CDR1 LGHNA and CDR2 YNFKEQ. The CDR3 is 13 amino acids. The CDR3: CASSPQREGTQYF. The DNA for the CDR3 is TGTGCCAGCAGCCCACAGCGAGAGGGGACCCAGTACTTC.

This clonotype turned up a few times. The genes are TRBV6-6 and TRBJ2-3, with 13 bases lining up with TRBD2. Germline V gene data show CDR1 as MNHNY and CDR2 as SVGAGI (reference sequence). This CDR3 is built from 15 residues. The V segment lost 3 bases and the J segment 5 bases; nucleotides outside the gene matches: 2. DNA for the CDR3: TGTGCCAGCAGTTATCGACTAGCGGGAGGAGATACGCAGTATTTT. Translation: CASSYRLAGGDTQYF.

The chain is built from TRBV30 and TRBJ1-4; TRBD1 might be the D (5 bases). The V gene lost 2 bases and the J gene lost 7 bases, with 11 bases spanning the gap. This CDR3 is 13 amino acids long. Germline CDR1 and CDR2: GTSNPN and SVGIG (reference sequence). The DNA of the CDR3 is TGTGCCTGGAGTACGGGGCCTGGTGAAAAACTGTTTTTT. This sequence encodes CAWSTGPGEKLFF.

The chain is built from TRBV20-1 and TRBJ1-6; 9 nucleotides agree with TRBD1. Germline-derived CDR1 and CDR2 are DFQATT and SNEGSKA (reference sequence). The CDR3 has 16 amino acids. Losses at the gene ends were 1 base for V and 10 bases for J; bases not matched to a gene: 11. The DNA for the CDR3 is TGCAGTGCTAGAGTTCTTAAAGGACAGGGGAGATCACCCCTCCACTTT. It is translated as CSARVLKGQGRSPLHF.

There are a few counts of this clonotype. CDR3 coding DNA: TGTGCCAGCAGCTCCGGGACAGGGGGGTTCGACACTGAAGCTTTCTTT. It translates to CASSSGTGGFDTEAFF. The V and J genes are TRBV3-1 and TRBJ1-1, with 11 nucleotides matching TRBD1. Trimming at V came to 5 bases and at J to 3 bases, leaving 8 bases not matched to a gene. There are 16 residues in the CDR3. Germline-derived CDR1 and CDR2 are LGHDT and YNNKEL (reference sequence).

The CDR3 reads CASRSRTTNTGELFF. CDR3 bases: TGTGCCAGCAGGTCAAGGACGACGAACACCGGGGAGCTGTTTTTT. The chain is built from TRBV14 and TRBJ2-2; D gene uncertain. From germline, CDR1 is SGHDN and CDR2 FVKESK. The CDR3 length is 15 residues. Trimming stripped 6 bases from V and 0 bases from J, with 11 bases between. Complete variable domain (other parts from reference TRBV14 and TRBJ2-2): EAGVTQFPSHSVIEKGQTVTLRCDPISGHDNLYWYRRVMGKEIKFLLHFVKESKQDESGMPNNRFLAERTGGTYSTLKVQPAELEDSGVYFCASRSRTTNTGELFFGEGSRLTVL.

The sample holds a few counts of this clonotype. V and J are TRBV20-1 and TRBJ1-5, with D perhaps TRBD1 (5 bases). Germline values: CDR1 DFQATT, CDR2 SNEGSKA (reference sequence). V was clipped by 4 bases and J by 6 bases, with 22 bases between them. The CDR3 is 16 amino acids. The CDR3 here is CSAKPYVGGEGQPQHF. CDR3 coding DNA: TGCAGTGCTAAGCCATATGTCGGGGGGGAGGGTCAGCCCCAGCATTTT.

This chain connects TRBV7-2 to TRBJ1-1; TRBD1 matches 10 bases. V lost 1 base and J lost 4; bases outside the gene matches: 12. Germline CDR1 and CDR2: SGHTA and FQGNSA. This CDR3 is built from 18 residues. The CDR3 nucleotides read TGTGCCAGCAGCTTAGTCAGACAGGGGGCGACCCTAGCCACTGAAGCTTTCTTT. Its protein product is CASSLVRQGATLATEAFF. Combining the CDR3 with reference TRBV7-2 and TRBJ1-1 gives the whole variable domain GAGVSQSPSNKVTEKGKDVELRCDPISGHTALYWYRQSLGQGLEFLIYFQGNSAPDKSGLPSDRFSAERTGGSVSTLTIQRTQQEDSAVYLCASSLVRQGATLATEAFFGQGTRLTVV.

In this sample, this clonotype turned up many times. This chain uses TRBV7-2 with TRBJ1-1, with no clear D. Germline-derived CDR1 and CDR2 are SGHTA and FQGNSA. V was shortened by 5 bases and J by 1 base, with 8 bases between the two germline ends. CDR3 length: 13 residues. The CDR3 here is CASSQYRNTEAFF. The CDR3 DNA follows: TGTGCCAGCAGCCAATACAGGAACACTGAAGCTTTCTTT.

This clonotype was detected a few times. This rearrangement joins TRBV20-1 to TRBJ2-5; 7 nucleotides align to TRBD2. Germline CDR1 is DFQATT and CDR2 is SNEGSKA (reference sequence). This CDR3 contains 14 residues. The CDR3 region is CNPLGLQGGETQYF. The CDR3 nucleotides are TGCAACCCTTTGGGACTGCAGGGAGGGGAGACCCAGTACTTC.

This clonotype was detected ten times or more. The chain uses TRBV29-1 and TRBJ2-3; maybe TRBD2 (5 bases). The CDR3 runs to 14 residues. V dropped 8 bases and J dropped 5 bases, with 20 bases sitting between them. The germline V gene has CDR1 SQVTM and CDR2 ANQGSEA. The CDR3 loop reads CSPVPSSKGDTQYF. The CDR3 DNA is TGCAGCCCTGTTCCTAGCTCGAAGGGAGATACGCAGTATTTT.

The chain employs TRBV20-1 and TRBJ2-2; D not certain. Per germline, CDR1 DFQATT and CDR2 SNEGSKA (reference sequence). The V and J ends lost 7 bases and 7 bases respectively, with 16 bases between them. CDR3 length: 13 amino acids. The CDR3 DNA follows: TGCAGTGGAAGCCATGGAGTTCTCGGGGAGCTGTTTTTT. Translation gives CSGSHGVLGELFF.

This clonotype was counted ten times or more. The chain is built from TRBV7-3 and TRBJ2-7; a weak D match, TRBD2 (6 bases). Looked up from germline, CDR1 is SGHTA and CDR2 is FQGTGA. The CDR3 runs to 15 residues. The V and J ends lost 3 bases and 4 bases respectively, with 16 bases between them. The CDR3 is CASSFNPGLLYEQYF. The CDR3 nucleotides are TGTGCCAGCAGCTTTAATCCGGGACTGTTGTACGAGCAGTACTTC.

The chain couples TRBV18 to TRBJ1-1; TRBD1 matches at 9 bases. This CDR3 contains 14 residues. J gave up 7 bases and V 4 bases, and 7 bases lay outside the gene matches. Germline CDR1 is KGHSH and CDR2 is LQKENI. CDR3 coding DNA: TGTGCCAGCTCACGGGGACAGGGCTACAGTGAAGCTTTCTTT. Its protein is CASSRGQGYSEAFF.

At least ten counts were recorded for this clonotype. The CDR3: CATSDSGPPYNEQFF. The CDR3 region has the DNA TGTGCCACCAGTGACTCGGGACCTCCTTACAATGAGCAGTTCTTC. The chain employs TRBV24-1 and TRBJ2-1; the D call may be TRBD1 or TRBD2 (5 bases each). The CDR3 has 15 amino acids. The V gene's germline CDR1 is KGHDR and CDR2 SFDVKD. V lost 4 bases and J lost 4, with 13 bases in between.

This chain joins TRBV29-1 and TRBJ1-1; the D is unclear. The germline V gene has CDR1 SQVTM and CDR2 ANQGSEA. CDR3 length: 14 residues. With 8 bases removed from V and 3 bases from J, the gap between germline ends came to 19 bases. CDR3 loop: CSLETNQGDTEAFF. CDR3 bases: TGCAGCTTGGAGACCAATCAAGGAGACACTGAAGCTTTCTTT.

Worth noting for this clonotype: This likely comes from a read error, as the CDR3 has no conserved phenylalanine or tryptophan at its end. The chain employs TRBV12-3 or TRBV12-4 and TRBJ2-5; D is unresolved. The CDR3 contains 13 residues. V dropped 0 bases and J dropped 4 bases, with 6 bases sitting between them. The CDR3 bases are TGTGCCAGCAGTTTAGCTAGGGCAGAGACCCAGTACTTA. It specifies CASSLARAETQYL.

This clonotype was observed at least ten times. The chain recombines TRBV6-5 with TRBJ1-1; the D gene is possibly TRBD1 (5 bases). In germline, CDR1 is MNHEY, CDR2 SVGAGI. This CDR3 is built from 15 residues. V lost 2 bases, J lost 6 bases, and 16 bases lay in between. CDR3 sequence: CASSYGGTHVAEAFF. The CDR3 DNA is TGTGCCAGCAGTTACGGAGGGACGCACGTCGCTGAAGCTTTCTTT.

Only a few counts were recorded for this clonotype. DNA for the CDR3: TGTGCCAGCAGCCAAGATGGCAGGGTTCGTGGCTACACCTTC. Protein: CASSQDGRVRGYTF. This chain links TRBV3-1 with TRBJ1-2, with a possible D match to TRBD1 (5 bases). With 0 bases removed from V and 7 bases from J, the gap between germline ends came to 12 bases. The CDR3 runs to 14 residues. From germline, CDR1 is LGHDT and CDR2 YNNKEL (reference sequence).

The V gene is TRBV7-9, the J gene TRBJ2-7; the D gene could be TRBD1 or TRBD2 (6 bases each). In germline, CDR1 is SEHNR, CDR2 FQNEAQ (reference sequence). There are 16 residues in the CDR3. V was cut by 1 base and J by 1 base, with 14 bases left in between. The CDR3 nucleotides are TGTGCCAGCAGCTTAGGTTCCGGGGGCGCTTCCTACGAGCAGTACTTC. Encoded protein: CASSLGSGGASYEQYF.